The 32 T cell receptor beta chains below all came from one sample that was sequenced in a study of blood T cell repertoires in COVID-19 (dated by TCRdb to 2019 to 2021). The library was made by the immunoSEQ multiplex PCR assay. The immuneACCESS repertoire file appears here via TCRdb, limited to in-frame rearrangements. These files lack a portion of the clones; in checked studies, under half of the deficit traces to unresolved V genes, and the cause of the others is not known. This sample is represented by some 290,000 clones; about nine tenths of them were singletons. The top ten clonotypes cover around 10% of the sample. The sequenced sample consisted of peripheral blood. The receptors were gathered from a woman in her twenties or thirties with COVID-19, enrolled during active disease.

This chain connects TRBV3-1 (or the pseudogene TRBV3-2) to TRBJ2-1; 14 bases are shared with TRBD2. The CDR3 is made up of 17 amino acids. V was pared by 4 bases and J by 8 bases, with 10 bases of the junction left unmatched. Germline CDR1 and CDR2: LGHDT and YNNKEL (reference sequence). The DNA of the CDR3 is TGTGCCAGCAGCCTCCGACTAGCGGGAGGGCCAGTGTATGAGCAGTTCTTC. Translated, it gives CASSLRLAGGPVYEQFF.

The chain is built from TRBV19 and TRBJ1-5, with TRBD1 matching 11 bases. After removal of 0 bases from V and 3 bases from J, the junction contained 13 bases not matched to a gene. The CDR3 contains 20 residues. The germline V gene encodes CDR1 LNHDA and CDR2 SQIVND (reference sequence). In DNA, the CDR3 is TGTGCCAGTAGTATAGATTCCCGACCCGGGACAGGGGGTCCCAATCAGCCCCAGCATTTT. This gives the protein CASSIDSRPGTGGPNQPQHF.

The chain's CDR3 is CASSANRGPGGTEAFF. The CDR3 region has the DNA TGTGCCAGTAGTGCGAACAGGGGGCCAGGAGGGACTGAAGCTTTCTTT. This chain uses TRBV19 with TRBJ1-1; 9 nucleotides align to TRBD1. The CDR3 spans 16 residues. Germline V gives CDR1 LNHDA, CDR2 SQIVND (reference sequence). V was clipped by 5 bases and J by 5 bases; unmatched bases: 12. The full variable domain, completed using reference TRBV19 and TRBJ1-1, is DGGITQSPKYLFRKEGQNVTLSCEQNLNHDAMYWYRQDPGQGLRLIYYSQIVNDFQKGDIAEGYSVSREKKESFPLTVTSAQKNPTAFYLCASSANRGPGGTEAFFGQGTRLTVV.

The genes are TRBV19 and TRBJ2-5; D is perhaps TRBD1 (6 bases). This CDR3 has 16 amino acids. Germline V gene lookup returns CDR1 LNHDA and CDR2 SQIVND (reference sequence). Trimming took 3 bases from V and 2 from J, leaving 16 bases between them. The CDR3 region is CASSIGGQGGQETQYF. DNA of the CDR3: TGTGCCAGTAGTATTGGGGGACAAGGAGGACAAGAGACCCAGTACTTC.

The chain joins TRBV5-1 to TRBJ2-5; 7 bases fit TRBD1. CDR3 length equals 14 residues. With V trimmed by 7 bases and J by 5 bases, 11 bases remained unmatched. Germline V gene sequence: CDR1 SGHRS, CDR2 YFSETQ. Written as DNA, the CDR3 is TGCGCCAGCCGAACCGGGACAGTTGGCGAGACCCAGTACTTC. It codes for CASRTGTVGETQYF.

The chain links TRBV7-9 to TRBJ2-6; TRBD1 might be the D (6 bases). Germline lookup yields CDR1 SEHNR and CDR2 FQNEAQ (reference sequence). Trimming removed 5 bases from V and 6 bases from J, with 8 bases in between. There are 13 residues in the CDR3. The CDR3 spells CASSPGAANVLTF. The CDR3 nucleotides read TGTGCCAGCAGCCCAGGGGCGGCCAACGTCCTGACTTTC.

The V call is TRBV7-2, the J call TRBJ1-1; 7 nucleotides align to TRBD1. Trimming cost V 3 bases and J 1 base; bases outside gene matches: 2. The CDR3 spans 14 residues. Germline loops: CDR1 SGHTA, CDR2 FQGNSA. The CDR3, as DNA: TGTGCCAGCAGCTTGCACAGGGGGAACACTGAAGCTTTCTTT. Translation gives CASSLHRGNTEAFF.

J is TRBJ1-1 and V is TRBV19; 7 bases match TRBD1. CDR1 is LNHDA and CDR2 is SQIVND in the germline V gene (reference sequence). The junction had 10 bases not matched to a gene; V was cut back by 5 bases and J by 1 base. This CDR3 has 16 residues. CDR3 nucleotide sequence: TGTGCCAGTAGTCGTGTCCCGGGACAGCAGAACACTGAAGCTTTCTTT. Translating it yields CASSRVPGQQNTEAFF. Based on the CDR3 plus reference TRBV19 and TRBJ1-1, the full variable domain is DGGITQSPKYLFRKEGQNVTLSCEQNLNHDAMYWYRQDPGQGLRLIYYSQIVNDFQKGDIAEGYSVSREKKESFPLTVTSAQKNPTAFYLCASSRVPGQQNTEAFFGQGTRLTVV.

The V and J genes are TRBV24-1 and TRBJ2-2; 12 bases fit TRBD2. The germline gives CDR1 KGHDR, CDR2 SFDVKD. Trimming took 4 bases from V and 9 from J; bases not matched to a gene: 5. The CDR3 length is 15 residues. The CDR3: CATSETSGGRWELFF. As DNA, the CDR3 is TGTGCCACCAGTGAGACTAGCGGGGGTCGGTGGGAGCTGTTTTTT.

The rearrangement links TRBV11-1 to TRBJ2-4, with D maybe TRBD2 (6 bases). CDR3 length: 15 amino acids. Germline-derived CDR1 and CDR2 are SGHAT and FQDESV (reference sequence). Trimming took 0 bases from V and 5 from J, leaving 11 bases between them. CDR3 DNA: TGTGCCAGCAGCTTAGCGAGGGAGGTCCAAAACATTCAGTACTTC. It is translated as CASSLAREVQNIQYF.

The chain has TRBV29-1 and TRBJ2-2, with D unresolved. CDR3 length: 12 residues. V lost 4 bases and J 1 base, leaving 4 bases between the germline ends. In germline, CDR1 is SQVTM, CDR2 ANQGSEA. The chain's CDR3 is CSVGQNTGELFF. Here the CDR3 DNA reads TGCAGCGTTGGACAGAACACCGGGGAGCTGTTTTTT.

The rearrangement links TRBV5-1 to TRBJ2-5, with 9 bases lining up with TRBD2. The CDR3 has 16 residues. The V gene end was trimmed by 4 bases and the J gene end by 5 bases; junction bases not matched to a gene: 12. Germline V lookup: CDR1 SGHRS, CDR2 YFSETQ. The CDR3 bases are TGCGCCAGCAGCCCGCGGGAGGGCCGTCCTTGGGAGACCCAGTACTTC. Translation gives CASSPREGRPWETQYF.

J is TRBJ2-7 and V is TRBV14; no clear D. Trimming shortened V by 0 bases and J by 4 bases, and 4 bases separated the two germline ends. This CDR3 comprises 12 residues. In germline, CDR1 is SGHDN, CDR2 FVKESK. CDR3 loop: CASSQDPYEQYF. DNA of the CDR3: TGTGCCAGCAGCCAAGATCCGTACGAGCAGTACTTC.

In DNA, the CDR3 is TGTGCCAGCAGCTCGGGACTAGCGGGAGAGGAATATGAGCAGTTCTTC. This codes for CASSSGLAGEEYEQFF. The rearrangement links TRBV7-6 to TRBJ2-1, with 14 bases identical to TRBD2. The germline CDR1 and CDR2 sequences are SGHVS and FNYEAQ. This CDR3 has 16 amino acids. The junction had 7 bases not matched to a gene; V was cut back by 4 bases and J by 8 bases.

This clone was seen a single time. The V and J genes are TRBV9 and TRBJ1-3; D remains unclear. The CDR3 sequence is 14 residues long. The V end lost 0 bases, the J end lost 0 bases, and 4 bases lay between the germline ends. Germline CDR1 and CDR2: SGDLS and YYNGEE. CDR3 sequence (DNA): TGTGCCAGCAGCGTAGACAGCTCTGGAAACACCATATATTTT. It specifies CASSVDSSGNTIYF.

The chain uses TRBV19 and TRBJ2-1; 8 bases are a match to TRBD1. The germline V gene has CDR1 LNHDA and CDR2 SQIVND (reference sequence). The CDR3 sequence is 14 residues long. V trimming: 5 bases; J trimming: 8 bases; junction bases outside the gene matches: 8. CDR3 sequence (DNA): TGTGCCAGTAGTCCTTGGACAGGGTTGGATGAGCAGTTCTTC. It yields the protein CASSPWTGLDEQFF.

This clone was detected once. This chain links TRBV29-1 with TRBJ2-7, with 7 bases that match TRBD1. This CDR3 spans 12 amino acids. V lost 7 bases, J lost 3 bases, and 6 bases stayed unmatched. Per germline, CDR1 SQVTM and CDR2 ANQGSEA. The CDR3 DNA is TGCAGCGCCCGGGACAGTAACTACGAGCAGTACTTC. It specifies CSARDSNYEQYF.

This chain joins TRBV6-5 and TRBJ2-7; 7 bases line up with TRBD2. V was clipped by 7 bases and J by 2 bases; unmatched bases: 11. The CDR3 runs 15 residues. CDR1 MNHEY and CDR2 SVGAGI come from the germline V gene. CDR3 sequence reads: CASIKRLAVTYEQYF. The CDR3 region has the DNA TGTGCCAGCATCAAGAGACTAGCCGTTACCTACGAGCAGTACTTC.

The genes are TRBV19 and TRBJ1-6; possibly TRBD1 for D (5 bases). This CDR3 is 14 amino acids long. Trimming shortened V by 8 bases and J by 7 bases, and 15 bases separated the two germline ends. CDR1 is LNHDA and CDR2 is SQIVND in the germline V gene (reference sequence). The CDR3 here is CASGSFQGNSPLHF. Here the CDR3 DNA reads TGTGCCAGTGGGTCGTTTCAGGGCAATTCACCCCTCCACTTT. The full variable domain, its missing parts supplied by reference TRBV19 and TRBJ1-6, is DGGITQSPKYLFRKEGQNVTLSCEQNLNHDAMYWYRQDPGQGLRLIYYSQIVNDFQKGDIAEGYSVSREKKESFPLTVTSAQKNPTAFYLCASGSFQGNSPLHFGNGTRLTVT.

This sequence joins TRBV7-9 and TRBJ2-7, with unresolved D. CDR3 length: 12 amino acids. V lost 5 bases, J lost 2 bases, and 7 bases lay in between. Germline-derived CDR1 and CDR2 are SEHNR and FQNEAQ (reference sequence). The CDR3 DNA reads as TGTGCCAGCAGCCCTTGGCCCTACGAGCAGTACTTC. Amino acids: CASSPWPYEQYF.

This chain uses TRBV5-6 with TRBJ2-1; 9 bases are a match to TRBD2. The CDR3 contains 16 residues. The ends lost 1 base at V and 3 bases at J; junction bases unmatched: 5. The germline V gene has CDR1 SGHDT and CDR2 YYEEEE. Written as DNA, the CDR3 is TGTGCCAGCAGCTTGTTAGCGGGAGAGTTCTACAATGAGCAGTTCTTC. It specifies CASSLLAGEFYNEQFF.

This rearrangement joins TRBV5-1 to TRBJ1-1; TRBD1 matches 7 bases. Germline-derived CDR1 and CDR2 are SGHRS and YFSETQ. J gave up 1 base and V 5 bases, and 8 bases lay outside the gene matches. The CDR3 length is 15 residues. The CDR3 region has the DNA TGCGCCAGCAGACGAACAGGGGAGGCGAACACTGAAGCTTTCTTT. This sequence encodes CASRRTGEANTEAFF.

V gene TRBV9 combines with J gene TRBJ2-7; D possibly corresponds to TRBD2 (6 bases). Trimming stripped 0 bases from V and 5 bases from J, with 9 bases between. Per the germline V gene, CDR1 is SGDLS and CDR2 is YYNGEE. The CDR3 has 13 amino acids. The CDR3 DNA is TGTGCCAGCAGCGTAGCTACGGGGGACGAGCAGTACTTC. Its translation: CASSVATGDEQYF.

The chain uses TRBV27 and TRBJ1-5, with TRBD1 matching over 9 bases. CDR1 is MNHEY, CDR2 SMNVEV, per germline (reference sequence). The CDR3 covers 17 residues. The J segment lost 6 bases and the V segment lost 1 base, leaving 10 bases of the junction unmatched. CDR3 sequence: CASSLYTGTGISQPQHF. The CDR3, as DNA: TGTGCCAGCAGTTTATACACCGGGACAGGGATTAGTCAGCCCCAGCATTTT.

This chain links TRBV27 with TRBJ2-5; 9 bases fit TRBD2. Trimming removed 3 bases from V and 4 bases from J; junction bases left unmatched: 3. The CDR3 is made up of 14 amino acids. Germline-derived CDR1 and CDR2 are MNHEY and SMNVEV (reference sequence). CDR3 bases: TGTGCCAGCAGTTTTAGCGGGAGAGGAGAGACCCAGTACTTC. It is translated as CASSFSGRGETQYF.

The J gene is TRBJ1-2, the V gene TRBV7-2, with 9 bases lining up with TRBD1. The junction had 11 bases not matched to a gene; V was cut back by 6 bases and J by 0 bases. Germline lookup yields CDR1 SGHTA and CDR2 FQGNSA. There are 17 residues in the CDR3. CDR3 DNA sequence: TGTGCCAGCAGGAACCCGGGACAGGGCCCTTCTAACTATGGCTACACCTTC. The encoded protein is CASRNPGQGPSNYGYTF.

The J gene is TRBJ1-2, the V gene TRBV6-2 or TRBV6-3; no clear D gene. This CDR3 has 15 residues. In germline, CDR1 is MNHEY, CDR2 SVGEGT. Trimming shortened V by 1 base and J by 0 bases, and 9 bases separated the two germline ends. CDR3 in amino acids: CASSYFGGPNYGYTF. DNA for the CDR3: TGTGCCAGCAGTTACTTCGGAGGGCCTAACTATGGCTACACCTTC.

This chain connects TRBV10-3 to TRBJ1-6; 11 bases map to TRBD1. Germline assignment: CDR1 ENHRY and CDR2 SYGVKD. The trim removed 3 bases at V and 6 bases at J, leaving 13 bases unmatched. The length of the CDR3 is 19 residues. CDR3 coding DNA: TGTGCCATCAGTGAATCCCCCGGGACAGGGGGATTCGCTAATTCACCCCTCCACTTT. This codes for CAISESPGTGGFANSPLHF.

This chain connects TRBV7-9 to TRBJ2-5, with 7 bases that match TRBD2. The germline gives CDR1 SEHNR, CDR2 FQNEAQ (reference sequence). J lost 5 bases, V lost 5 bases, and 17 bases had no gene match. This CDR3 comprises 17 residues. For the CDR3, the DNA is TGTGCCAGCAGCCCCCTATGGGGGGGGACGTCAGGGGAGACCCAGTACTTC. It specifies CASSPLWGGTSGETQYF.

CDR3 bases: TGTGCCAGCAGCTCCTCCCCAGCGGGAGTCTACGAGCAGTACTTC. This sequence encodes CASSSSPAGVYEQYF. This sequence joins TRBV11-2 and TRBJ2-7, with TRBD2 matching 8 bases. The CDR3 is 15 residues long. V shed 4 bases, J shed 3 bases, and the junction held 8 bases outside the gene matches. CDR1 is SGHAT and CDR2 is FQNNGV in the germline V gene.

The chain recombines TRBV29-1 with TRBJ2-7; TRBD1 agrees at 9 bases. The CDR3 extends over 15 amino acids. V gave up 1 base and J gave up 2 bases; unmatched junction bases: 6. From germline, CDR1 is SQVTM and CDR2 ANQGSEA. CDR3 region: CSVEVETGGAYEQYF. CDR3 in DNA: TGCAGCGTTGAAGTGGAGACAGGGGGGGCCTACGAGCAGTACTTC.

The genes are TRBV15 and TRBJ1-2; D unresolved. With 2 bases removed from V and 5 bases from J, the gap between germline ends came to 12 bases. The germline V gene encodes CDR1 LNHNV and CDR2 YYDKDF (reference sequence). The CDR3 runs to 14 residues. CDR3 region: CATSRQRVEYGYTF. CDR3 nucleotide sequence: TGTGCCACCAGCAGACAGCGGGTGGAATATGGCTACACCTTC. The variable domain in full, with the rest retrieved from reference TRBV15 and TRBJ1-2, is DAMVIQNPRYQVTQFGKPVTLSCSQTLNHNVMYWYQQKSSQAPKLLFHYYDKDFNNEADTPDNFQSRRPNTSFCFLDIRSPGLGDTAMYLCATSRQRVEYGYTFGSGTRLTVV.